The rows below give T cell receptor beta chains drawn from one sample of a study of T cell changes during pregnancy in multiple sclerosis. The table came from immunoSEQ multiplex PCR; TCRdb's copy has only in-frame clones and leaves some out. This table holds roughly 76,000 clones, over 80% found once. This material consisted of CD4+ T cells from peripheral blood mononuclear cells, taken in the second trimester of pregnancy. The receptors come from a female donor with multiple sclerosis, enrolled in a pregnancy study. CDR3s include the opening cysteine and the closing phenylalanine or tryptophan.

J gene,V gene,CDR3 length,CDR3 protein
TRBJ1-6,TRBV14,13,CASSTAYWSPLHF
TRBJ1-6,TRBV4-1,14,CASSQGQNNSPLHF
TRBJ2-2,TRBV7-3,15,CASSSGQGRTGELFF
TRBJ2-7,TRBV11-2,16,CASSLDVQAFSYEQYF
TRBJ2-7,TRBV4-1,13,CASSPSFTYEQYF
TRBJ1-1,TRBV7-2,14,CASTGLPGDTEAFF
TRBJ2-2,TRBV5-4,14,CASSFAGGTGELFF
TRBJ2-7,TRBV21-1,16,CASLKRAGQGLNEQYF
TRBJ1-1,TRBV19,16,CASTPSRGVRNTEAFF
TRBJ1-2,TRBV5-6,14,CASSLSGAPGGYTF
TRBJ2-2,TRBV14,14,CASSQARQTGELFF
TRBJ2-3,TRBV2,18,CASRGPGLAGGSTDTQYF
TRBJ2-7,TRBV19,13,CASSTPDRPEQYF
TRBJ1-2,TRBV6-6,13,CASSYGQFYGYTF
TRBJ1-5,TRBV19,14,CASSMMVSGQPQHF
TRBJ1-6,TRBV28,16,CASSSRKGAVVSPLHF
TRBJ2-7,TRBV29-1,13,CSVAFQRGLEQYF
TRBJ2-3,TRBV5-1,15,CASSFSGAYTDTQYF
TRBJ1-1,TRBV30,10,CACMALKAFF
TRBJ1-2,TRBV6-1,13,CASRPDKIYGYTF
TRBJ2-5,TRBV6-6,14,CASRPDRDQETQYF
TRBJ1-2,TRBV7-2,13,CASSLAVVYGYTF
TRBJ2-2,TRBV6-5,15,CASSSQGQGTGELFF
TRBJ1-5,TRBV4-1,15,CASSQNSGNNQPQHF
TRBJ2-3,TRBV11-2,18,CASSLRATGPGSTDTQYF
TRBJ1-2,TRBV6-1,14,CASSEQFGEGGYTF
TRBJ2-7,TRBV10-3,11,CAIAGGYEQYF
TRBJ1-4,TRBV5-4,15,CASSVIQGAGEKLFF
TRBJ2-7,TRBV5-6,11,CASSFNYEQYF
TRBJ1-5,TRBV27,15,CASSLYPRGNQPQHF
TRBJ2-2,TRBV5-4,17,CASSLLLTGRGTGELFF
TRBJ2-1,TRBV5-1,17,CASSFRDRGNFYNEQFF
TRBJ2-7,TRBV30,12,CAWRQGTYEQYF
TRBJ2-7,TRBV11-2,15,CASSLGIWLNYEQYF
TRBJ1-3,TRBV6-5,16,CASSYSRRVTGNTIYF
TRBJ2-3,TRBV5-6,15,CASSYRGPGTDTQYF
TRBJ1-5,TRBV19,13,CASSYRGNQPQHF
TRBJ1-1,TRBV6-5,11,CASSSDRIAFF
TRBJ2-1,TRBV7-3,16,CASSPLAGGGRNEQFF
TRBJ2-7,TRBV6-6,12,CASSKEAYEQYF
TRBJ2-2,TRBV11-1,15,CASRTGTGNTGELFF
TRBJ2-7,TRBV7-8,15,CASSLGTSGGYEQYF
TRBJ2-3,TRBV5-1,16,CASSLSGGRSTDTQYF
TRBJ1-1,TRBV7-3,13,CASSLEGAGEAFF
TRBJ2-3,TRBV7-9,18,CASSFLGLAGGPTDTQYF
TRBJ2-1,TRBV10-2,16,CASTPLTGKQYNEQFF
TRBJ2-3,TRBV5-1,15,CASSPTSGGTDTQYF
TRBJ2-7,TRBV2,13,CASRTSGSPEQYF
TRBJ1-2,TRBV4-3,14,CASSQDTRGYGYTF
TRBJ2-5,TRBV7-9,14,CASSIGTIQETQYF